This TCR beta chain was identified during a study of blood T cell repertoires in COVID-19. Study-level background: There were acute and convalescent COVID-19 samples, and they came from the United States, Italy and Spain. Sources were T cells, B-cell-depleted T cells, or PBMCs; the material itself was cDNA or gDNA.

Study processing details: Nucleated cell counts were estimated from reference gene primer amplification. Repertoires were generated with immunoSEQ multiplex PCR, while TCRdb's copy carries only in-frame clones and drops some. V and J calls and clone size are as listed in that table; D and trimming were resolved from the DNA. Of under 150,000 clones in the sample, over 75% were seen once. V dropped 0 bases and J dropped 2 bases, with 5 bases sitting between them. This CDR3 region has 13 residues. The V gene's germline CDR1 is SGDLS and CDR2 YYNGEE. This TCR was sampled from a human donor with active COVID-19. The donor label of this sample is uncertain. The sequenced sample was peripheral blood. The V and J genes are TRBV9 and TRBJ2-5; D gene uncertain. CDR3 sequence: CASSVAPQETQYF. CDR3 coding DNA: TGTGCCAGCAGCGTAGCTCCTCAAGAGACCCAGTACTTC.